These 12 T cell receptor beta chains were all obtained from the same sample, sequenced in a study of CD8 T cells in ankylosing spondylitis. In TCRdb, the 5' RACE reads were re-called with MiXCR into one record per CDR3 protein. The sample contains 40,000 or so distinct CDR3 sequences, less than 3.5% of which appear only once. The sample taken for sequencing was blood, either unsorted or a sorted T cell fraction (not recorded which). The receptor set was obtained from a male donor with ankylosing spondylitis or in good health (not recorded which).

This clonotype is termed medium-sized. This sequence joins TRBV9 and TRBJ2-2; D ambiguous. Germline CDR1 and CDR2: SGDLS and YYNGEE. The CDR3 loop spans 15 amino acids. V was shortened by 5 bases and J by 5 bases, with 16 bases between the two germline ends. CDR3 nucleotide sequence: TGTGCCAGCAGTAGCCTCCTGGAAGGAACCGGGGAGCTGTTTTTT. Encoded protein: CASSSLLEGTGELFF. The full variable domain, its missing parts supplied by reference TRBV9 and TRBJ2-2, is DSGVTQTPKHLITATGQRVTLRCSPRSGDLSVYWYQQSLDQGLQFLIQYYNGEERAKGNILERFSAQQFPDLHSELNLSSLELGDSALYFCASSSLLEGTGELFFGEGSRLTVL.

This clonotype is termed medium-sized. The chain combines TRBV9 with TRBJ1-2; no reliable D call. The V end was cut by 4 bases, the J end by 5 bases, with 9 bases between. In germline, CDR1 is SGDLS, CDR2 YYNGEE. The CDR3 covers 12 residues. The CDR3: CASSRSGYGYTF. CDR3 in DNA: TGTGCCAGCAGCCGTAGTGGTTATGGCTACACCTTC.

In this sample, this clonotype turned up many times. V is TRBV9 and J is TRBJ2-2, with TRBD2 matching over 9 bases. The CDR3 has 17 amino acids. Germline V gene lookup returns CDR1 SGDLS and CDR2 YYNGEE. J was trimmed by 8 bases and V by 0 bases; bases with no gene match: 11. The CDR3 sequence: CASSVATSGPVGGELFF. CDR3 coding DNA: TGTGCCAGCAGCGTAGCGACTAGCGGCCCGGTTGGTGGGGAGCTGTTTTTT.

In this sample, this clonotype turned up many times. The gene calls are TRBV9 and TRBJ2-7; D ambiguous. The CDR3 is 14 residues long. Germline-derived CDR1 and CDR2 are SGDLS and YYNGEE. Trimming pared 2 bases from V and 3 bases from J, leaving 12 bases between. Here the CDR3 reads CASSVGPTNYEQYF. The CDR3 nucleotides are TGTGCCAGCAGCGTCGGGCCCACTAACTACGAGCAGTACTTC.

This clonotype was observed at least ten times. The rearrangement joins TRBV9 to TRBJ2-5, with TRBD2 as a possible D gene (6 bases). The CDR3 is 15 residues long. V was shortened by 0 bases and J by 1 base, with 10 bases between the two germline ends. CDR1 is SGDLS and CDR2 is YYNGEE in the germline V gene. The CDR3 here is CASSVGRGVQETQYF. The DNA for the CDR3 is TGTGCCAGCAGCGTAGGGCGGGGCGTCCAAGAGACCCAGTACTTC.

This clonotype was observed many times. The chain carries TRBV9 and TRBJ2-1, with 7 bases identical to TRBD2. CDR3 length equals 15 residues. The germline V gene has CDR1 SGDLS and CDR2 YYNGEE. With V trimmed by 0 bases and J by 2 bases, 2 bases remained unmatched. The CDR3, as DNA: TGTGCCAGCAGCGTAGTGGGAGGGGCCTACAATGAGCAGTTCTTC. Protein sequence: CASSVVGGAYNEQFF.

This clonotype was seen repeatedly, ten times or more. The genes are TRBV9 and TRBJ2-5; 13 bases agree with TRBD2. Germline lookup yields CDR1 SGDLS and CDR2 YYNGEE. The CDR3 totals 15 residues. Unmatched junction bases numbered 1, after V lost 0 bases and J lost 5 bases. As DNA, the CDR3 is TGTGCCAGCAGCGTAGGGACTAGCGGGAGTGAGACCCAGTACTTC. Protein product: CASSVGTSGSETQYF. Supplemented by reference TRBV9 and TRBJ2-5, the full variable domain reads DSGVTQTPKHLITATGQRVTLRCSPRSGDLSVYWYQQSLDQGLQFLIQYYNGEERAKGNILERFSAQQFPDLHSELNLSSLELGDSALYFCASSVGTSGSETQYFGPGTRLLVL.

Notes on this clonotype: Mismatch with germline at one junction end may stem from a read error. The J gene is TRBJ2-1, the V gene TRBV9; the D is unclear. The CDR3 is 15 amino acids. Germline V gene lookup returns CDR1 SGDLS and CDR2 YYNGEE. CDR3 sequence reads: CASSVGVSSYNAQFF. The CDR3 DNA reads TGTGCCAGCAGCGTAGGGGTAAGCTCCTACAATGCGCAGTTCTTC.

Many counts were recorded for this clonotype. V is TRBV9 and J is TRBJ1-2, with TRBD1 identical over 9 bases. Looked up from germline, CDR1 is SGDLS and CDR2 is YYNGEE. V trimming: 4 bases; J trimming: 6 bases; junction bases outside the gene matches: 10. This CDR3 spans 15 amino acids. CDR3 in amino acids: CASSPQGTGYDGYTF. The CDR3 DNA is TGTGCCAGCAGCCCCCAGGGGACAGGGTATGATGGCTACACCTTC.

The table lists this clonotype with many counts. The rearrangement links TRBV9 to TRBJ2-5; D tentatively reads TRBD1 or TRBD2 (6 bases each). Trimming removed 2 bases from V and 5 bases from J, with 13 bases in between. In germline, CDR1 is SGDLS, CDR2 YYNGEE. The CDR3 sequence is 14 residues long. DNA for the CDR3: TGTGCCAGCAGCGTTTTGGGGGGCGTTGAGACCCAGTACTTC. Its translation is CASSVLGGVETQYF. The full variable domain, in which reference TRBV9 and TRBJ2-5 provide the parts outside the CDR3, is DSGVTQTPKHLITATGQRVTLRCSPRSGDLSVYWYQQSLDQGLQFLIQYYNGEERAKGNILERFSAQQFPDLHSELNLSSLELGDSALYFCASSVLGGVETQYFGPGTRLLVL.

This clonotype was recorded at least ten times. The V gene is TRBV9, the J gene TRBJ2-4; 7 bases are shared with TRBD2. The CDR3 loop spans 12 amino acids. The trim removed 7 bases at V and 7 bases at J, leaving 5 bases unmatched. Germline loops: CDR1 SGDLS, CDR2 YYNGEE. Here the CDR3 DNA reads TGTGCCAGCGGGGGGGACTCGAACATTCAGTACTTC. Translated: CASGGDSNIQYF.

This clonotype has just a few counts. V usage is TRBV7-6 and J usage is TRBJ2-7; D is possibly TRBD1 (6 bases). The CDR3 totals 14 residues. Germline-derived CDR1 and CDR2 are SGHVS and FNYEAQ. Trimming took 6 bases from V and 2 from J, leaving 14 bases between them. CDR3 protein: CASRTYRETYEQYF. Written as DNA, the CDR3 is TGTGCCAGCAGAACCTACAGGGAAACCTACGAGCAGTACTTC.